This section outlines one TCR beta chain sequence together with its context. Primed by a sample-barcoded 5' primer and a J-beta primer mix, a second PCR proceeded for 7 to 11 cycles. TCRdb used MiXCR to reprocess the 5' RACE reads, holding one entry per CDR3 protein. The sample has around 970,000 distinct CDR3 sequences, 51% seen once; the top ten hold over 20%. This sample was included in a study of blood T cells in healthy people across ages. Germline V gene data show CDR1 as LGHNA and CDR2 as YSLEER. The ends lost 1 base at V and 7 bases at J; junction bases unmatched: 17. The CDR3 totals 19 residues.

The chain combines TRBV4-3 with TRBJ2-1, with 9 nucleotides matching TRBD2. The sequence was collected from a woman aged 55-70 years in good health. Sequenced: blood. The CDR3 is CASSQVPGVLSGRGNEQFF. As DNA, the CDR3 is TGCGCCAGCAGCCAAGTTCCGGGGGTACTTAGCGGGAGAGGGAATGAGCAGTTCTTC.